This is a list of T cell receptor beta chains from one sample in a study of blood T cell repertoires in COVID-19. The data were produced by immunoSEQ multiplex PCR, yet TCRdb's version contains in-frame clones alone and is incomplete. Among more than 95,000 clones listed, 80% to 90% were seen once. The sample comprised peripheral blood. These receptor sequences come from a man between 60 and 75 years old with acute or convalescent COVID-19. Each CDR3 is given with its conserved first and last residue. A D gene is named only where the DNA matches it firmly. Some rows mark clone size as missing; the rest say once, few, many or name a class of expanded clone.

>TRBD2|TRBV5-4|.|TRBJ2-5
CASSRGGYEETQYF
TGTGCCAGCAGTCGGGGGGGCTACGAAGAGACCCAGTACTTC
>.|TRBV7-6|.|TRBJ1-1
CASSLAQPRMNTEAFF
TGTGCCAGCAGCTTAGCCCAACCCAGAATGAACACTGAAGCTTTCTTT
>TRBD2|TRBV6-2/TRBV6-3|.|TRBJ2-3
CASSWAGVVTDTQYF
TGTGCCAGCAGTTGGGCGGGGGTCGTCACAGATACGCAGTATTTT
>TRBD1|TRBV29-1|.|TRBJ1-1
CSVAGQANTEAFF
TGCAGCGTTGCGGGACAGGCGAACACTGAAGCTTTCTTT
>.|TRBV7-2|few|TRBJ1-3
CASSPQGVSGNTIYF
TGTGCCAGCAGCCCCCAGGGCGTTTCGGGAAACACCATATATTTT
>.|TRBV18|.|TRBJ2-5
CASSPPSQRMETQYF
TGTGCCAGCTCACCCCCATCCCAGCGGATGGAGACCCAGTACTTC
>TRBD1|TRBV13|once|TRBJ1-1
CASSPRQGANTEAFF
TGTGCCAGCAGCCCCCGACAGGGAGCGAACACTGAAGCTTTCTTT
>TRBD2|TRBV7-2|.|TRBJ2-1
CASSNVAGVGNEQFF
TGTGCCAGCAGCAACGTAGCGGGAGTAGGGAATGAGCAGTTCTTC
>TRBD2|TRBV6-2/TRBV6-3|.|TRBJ2-2
CASSQPRGGESGGELFF
TGTGCCAGCAGTCAACCCCGGGGAGGGGAATCCGGCGGGGAGCTGTTTTTT
>.|TRBV5-1|.|TRBJ1-4
CASSFQGRGDEKLFF
TGCGCCAGCAGCTTTCAGGGACGGGGGGACGAAAAACTGTTTTTT
>TRBD1|TRBV4-1|.|TRBJ2-3
CASSSPGQGIDTQYF
TGCGCCAGCAGCTCCCCGGGACAGGGGATAGATACGCAGTATTTT
>.|TRBV5-1|.|TRBJ2-2
CASSLVGHLGYSNTGELFF
TGCGCCAGCAGCTTGGTCGGACACCTCGGGTATTCGAACACCGGGGAGCTGTTTTTT
>.|TRBV20-1|.|TRBJ2-7
CSASGTDLGDEQYF
TGCAGTGCTAGTGGGACGGACCTCGGGGACGAGCAGTACTTC
>.|TRBV5-1|.|TRBJ1-1
CASSLDGTPGTEAFF
TGCGCCAGCAGCTTGGATGGGACACCGGGCACTGAAGCTTTCTTT
>TRBD1|TRBV18|.|TRBJ1-5
CASSLTGTGGWNQPQHF
TGTGCCAGCTCACTGACCGGGACAGGGGGATGGAATCAGCCCCAGCATTTT
>TRBD2|TRBV11-3|.|TRBJ2-5
CASSNRGGGLETQYF
TGTGCCAGCAGCAATAGGGGCGGGGGTCTAGAGACCCAGTACTTC
>.|TRBV20-1|.|TRBJ1-1
CSASREMNTEAFF
TGCAGTGCTAGTCGGGAGATGAACACTGAAGCTTTCTTT